What follows are 26 T cell receptor beta chains derived from one specimen sequenced in a study of CD8 T cells in ankylosing spondylitis. TCRdb re-called the 5' RACE reads with MiXCR, one entry per CDR3 protein. The table includes about 130,000 distinct CDR3 sequences, 5.5% to 7.5% detected once. Sequenced: blood, either unsorted or a sorted T cell fraction (not recorded which). Receptors originate from a female donor with ankylosing spondylitis or in good health (not recorded which).

This clonotype was counted many times. V gene TRBV20-1 combines with J gene TRBJ2-3; D is possibly TRBD1 (6 bases). The germline V and J ends were trimmed by 0 bases and 4 bases, with 14 bases remaining between them. Germline CDR1 is DFQATT and CDR2 is SNEGSKA (reference sequence). The CDR3 sequence is 15 residues long. The CDR3 loop is CSARDLQGDADTQYF. The CDR3 DNA reads TGCAGTGCTAGAGACCTACAGGGAGACGCAGATACGCAGTATTTT.

This clonotype was detected many times. Here the CDR3 DNA reads TGTGCCAGCAGCTTACGCCAGGGTGAAGCTTTCTTT. It is translated as CASSLRQGEAFF. The chain joins TRBV7-2 to TRBJ1-1; possible D gene TRBD1, 5 bases. This CDR3 has 12 amino acids. CDR1 is SGHTA and CDR2 is FQGNSA in the germline V gene. The V and J ends lost 2 bases and 7 bases respectively, with 8 bases between them.

In its sample, this clonotype was seen many times. The chain combines TRBV12-3 or TRBV12-4 with TRBJ2-7; D might be TRBD1 (7 bases). CDR3 length: 15 amino acids. Trimming pared 8 bases from V and 5 bases from J, leaving 22 bases between. In DNA form, the CDR3 reads TGTGCCAGCTCCCCGGGGGTACAGGGGAGGAACGAGCAGTACTTC. It is translated as CASSPGVQGRNEQYF.

This clonotype showed up many times. The chain is built from TRBV7-9 and TRBJ2-3, with 7 bases aligning to TRBD1. This CDR3 comprises 14 residues. Trimming cost V 5 bases and J 2 bases; bases outside gene matches: 4. Per the germline V gene, CDR1 is SEHNR and CDR2 is FQNEAQ (reference sequence). The CDR3 sequence is CASSRDSPTDTQYF. CDR3 nucleotide sequence: TGTGCCAGCAGCCGGGACAGCCCCACAGATACGCAGTATTTT.

This sequence joins TRBV12-3 or TRBV12-4 and TRBJ2-5; 7 bases map to TRBD2. The CDR3 sequence is 15 residues long. V lost 3 bases and J lost 1; bases outside the gene matches: 5. The CDR3 DNA reads as TGTGCCAGCAGTTTTGGATGGGGGGGCCAAGAGACCCAGTACTTC. Translating gives CASSFGWGGQETQYF.

The rearrangement joins TRBV4-3 to TRBJ1-1; D is possibly TRBD1 (5 bases). V lost 0 bases and J 7 bases, leaving 12 bases between the germline ends. CDR3 length: 14 amino acids. Per the germline V gene, CDR1 is LGHNA and CDR2 is YSLEER. Here the CDR3 DNA reads TGCGCCAGCAGCCAAGAAGATTGGGACGGTGAAGCTTTCTTT. Translated, it gives CASSQEDWDGEAFF.

This clonotype has at least ten counts. The V call is TRBV27, the J call TRBJ2-7; D gene unclear. V was shortened by 2 bases and J by 0 bases, with 11 bases between the two germline ends. The germline CDR1 and CDR2 sequences are MNHEY and SMNVEV (reference sequence). The CDR3 runs 15 residues. The CDR3 is CASSLLAASSYEQYF. The CDR3 coding sequence is TGTGCCAGCAGTTTACTGGCAGCATCCTCCTACGAGCAGTACTTC.

This clonotype showed up many times. The V gene is TRBV12-3 or TRBV12-4, the J gene TRBJ2-2; D perhaps matches TRBD2 (6 bases). With 5 bases removed from V and 4 bases from J, the gap between germline ends came to 14 bases. The CDR3 is 15 residues long. CDR3 DNA: TGTGCCAGCAGTGGCCAATTGGGGGGCACCGGGGAGCTGTTTTTT. Protein product: CASSGQLGGTGELFF.

This clonotype appeared many times. This CDR3 reads CASSLVSRGHNEQFF. In nucleotides, the CDR3 is TGTGCCAGCAGCTTAGTAAGCCGGGGACACAATGAGCAGTTCTTC. The chain recombines TRBV7-9 with TRBJ2-1; D may correspond to TRBD1 or TRBD2 (5 bases each). CDR1 and CDR2 from the germline V gene are SEHNR and FQNEAQ (reference sequence). This CDR3 has 15 amino acids. V was pared by 1 base and J by 5 bases, with 12 bases between.

This clonotype was seen many times. V gene TRBV6-6 combines with J gene TRBJ2-5; D gene uncertain. The CDR3 consists of 12 residues. Per the germline V gene, CDR1 is MNHNY and CDR2 is SVGAGI (reference sequence). V was clipped by 8 bases and J by 6 bases, with 13 bases between them. The CDR3, as DNA: TGTGCCAGCGGGGAACCCAAGAAGACCCAGTACTTC. It codes for CASGEPKKTQYF.

In its sample, this clonotype was seen many times. The chain employs TRBV5-1 and TRBJ1-2; 9 bases align to TRBD1. Germline V lookup: CDR1 SGHRS, CDR2 YFSETQ. The CDR3 consists of 13 residues. J lost 4 bases, V lost 3 bases, and 1 base had no gene match. The CDR3 region is CASSSGQGYGYTF. CDR3 bases: TGCGCCAGCAGCTCGGGACAGGGCTATGGCTACACCTTC.

This clonotype was recorded at least ten times. This rearrangement joins TRBV11-3 to TRBJ2-2; D is unclear. V was cut by 4 bases and J by 0 bases, with 6 bases left in between. Germline CDR1 reads SGHNT; CDR2 reads YENEEA. The CDR3 runs 14 residues. The CDR3 DNA sequence: TGTGCCAGCAGCTCTCAGACGAACACCGGGGAGCTGTTTTTT. Its protein product is CASSSQTNTGELFF.

In this sample, this clonotype turned up many times. V is TRBV20-1 and J is TRBJ1-1; 10 nucleotides agree with TRBD1. The CDR3 is made up of 16 amino acids. The germline V gene has CDR1 DFQATT and CDR2 SNEGSKA (reference sequence). The ends lost 6 bases at V and 1 base at J; junction bases unmatched: 11. The CDR3 protein is CSAPPGTGDWNTEAFF. CDR3 DNA: TGCAGTGCACCCCCCGGGACAGGGGACTGGAACACTGAAGCTTTCTTT.

There are many counts of this clonotype. CDR3 residues: CASSLGAASNYGYTF. CDR3 in DNA: TGTGCCAGCAGTTTAGGGGCCGCCTCTAACTATGGCTACACCTTC. The V call is TRBV12-3 or TRBV12-4, the J call TRBJ1-2, with D hard to call. This CDR3 contains 15 residues. Trimming pared 1 base from V and 0 bases from J, leaving 9 bases between.

This clonotype was observed many times. This chain uses TRBV24-1 with TRBJ1-5; D uncertain. Germline lookup yields CDR1 KGHDR and CDR2 SFDVKD. V was pared by 5 bases and J by 3 bases, with 10 bases between. CDR3 length: 14 amino acids. CDR3 bases: TGTGCCACCAGTGGTCCGGGAATCAATCAGCCCCAGCATTTT. It is translated as CATSGPGINQPQHF.

This clonotype showed up just a few times. The rearrangement links TRBV28 to TRBJ2-4; 9 positions match TRBD1. This CDR3 contains 16 residues. The ends lost 5 bases at V and 1 base at J; junction bases unmatched: 6. Germline V gives CDR1 MDHEN, CDR2 SYDVKM. The CDR3: CASSLTGGGAKNIQYF. The CDR3 DNA reads as TGTGCCAGCAGTCTCACAGGGGGCGGTGCCAAAAACATTCAGTACTTC.

This clonotype came up many times. This chain joins TRBV20-1 and TRBJ2-1; 8 bases map to TRBD1. The germline V gene encodes CDR1 DFQATT and CDR2 SNEGSKA (reference sequence). This CDR3 spans 16 amino acids. The V segment lost 0 bases and the J segment 3 bases; nucleotides outside the gene matches: 7. CDR3 sequence reads: CSARDGAGGIYNEQFF. The CDR3 DNA follows: TGCAGTGCTAGAGATGGCGCAGGGGGCATCTACAATGAGCAGTTCTTC.

This clonotype was recorded at least ten times. The chain combines TRBV20-1 with TRBJ2-7, with D unresolved. Germline values: CDR1 DFQATT, CDR2 SNEGSKA (reference sequence). Trimming left V 4 bases short and J 4 bases short, with 11 bases between. This CDR3 is built from 12 residues. The CDR3 reads CSATAELYEQYF. CDR3 DNA sequence: TGCAGTGCTACGGCTGAACTATACGAGCAGTACTTC.

A few counts support this clonotype. This sequence joins TRBV6-2 or TRBV6-3 and TRBJ1-1; D gene unclear. Germline V gives CDR1 MNHEY, CDR2 SVGEGT. The germline V and J ends were trimmed by 2 bases and 1 base, with 5 bases remaining between them. The CDR3 runs 13 residues. This CDR3 reads CASSYKQNTEAFF. The CDR3 DNA follows: TGTGCCAGCAGTTACAAACAGAACACTGAAGCTTTCTTT.

This clonotype was observed at least ten times. This chain joins TRBV29-1 and TRBJ2-5; the match to TRBD2 covers 7 bases. Germline CDR1 reads SQVTM; CDR2 reads ANQGSEA. J lost 1 base, V lost 4 bases, and 12 bases had no gene match. The CDR3 has 16 residues. CDR3 nucleotide sequence: TGCAGCGTTGGCTTTCTTTGGGGGGGACTCCAAGAGACCCAGTACTTC. As protein: CSVGFLWGGLQETQYF.

This clonotype appeared many times. The chain is built from TRBV28 and TRBJ2-3; D tentatively fits TRBD1 or TRBD2 (5 bases each). This CDR3 is built from 16 residues. The germline CDR1 and CDR2 sequences are MDHEN and SYDVKM. V lost 6 bases and J 1 base, leaving 17 bases between the germline ends. The DNA for the CDR3 is TGTGCCAGCAGGGTCGAGAAACGGGGCCGCACAGATACGCAGTATTTT. This encodes CASRVEKRGRTDTQYF.

The V and J genes are TRBV28 and TRBJ1-4; D uncertain. Trimming left V 10 bases short and J 8 bases short, with 23 bases between. Looked up from germline, CDR1 is MDHEN and CDR2 is SYDVKM. The CDR3 contains 15 residues. CDR3 DNA sequence: TGTGCCACTGGTTCCTGGGCAGCTCGGAGGGAAAAACTGTTTTTT. Translating gives CATGSWAARREKLFF.

At least ten counts were recorded for this clonotype. The DNA for the CDR3 is TGTGCCATGCAAGGGGGCTCTGGAAACACCATATATTTT. It translates to CAMQGGSGNTIYF. This chain joins TRBV12-3 or TRBV12-4 and TRBJ1-3; weak D call: TRBD1 (6 bases). This CDR3 has 13 amino acids. With 10 bases removed from V and 0 bases from J, the gap between germline ends came to 10 bases.

This clonotype was counted at least ten times. The V and J genes are TRBV4-2 and TRBJ1-2, with D maybe TRBD1 (6 bases). Germline-derived CDR1 and CDR2 are LGHNA and YNFKEQ. Trimming removed 0 bases from V and 5 bases from J, with 13 bases in between. The CDR3 contains 15 residues. The CDR3 sequence: CASSQDPGAEYGYTF. CDR3 coding DNA: TGTGCCAGCAGCCAAGATCCGGGGGCTGAGTATGGCTACACCTTC.

This clonotype was counted ten times or more. This chain connects TRBV7-8 to TRBJ2-2; 7 bases align to TRBD2. Trimming took 5 bases from V and 1 from J; bases not matched to a gene: 4. This CDR3 contains 15 residues. Germline V CDR1 and CDR2: SGHVS, FQNEAQ. The CDR3 DNA reads as TGTGCCAGCAGCCCCGGGAGGCAGAACACCGGGGAGCTGTTTTTT. It translates to CASSPGRQNTGELFF.

The genes are TRBV7-9 and TRBJ1-3; possible D gene TRBD1, 6 bases. V was trimmed by 4 bases and J by 3 bases, leaving 13 bases between them. The CDR3 is 15 residues long. Germline lookup yields CDR1 SEHNR and CDR2 FQNEAQ (reference sequence). The CDR3 is CASSSGVWNGNTIYF. DNA for the CDR3: TGTGCCAGCAGCTCAGGGGTTTGGAATGGAAACACCATATATTTT.